This T cell receptor (beta chain) was captured by sequencing in a study of human T cells and chemical hapten exposure. Time point of the sample: pre-sensitization, week 0. Documented treatment: therapeutic diphenylcyclopropenone sensitization with weekly scalp DPC. The template was total RNA from unfractionated whole blood. The study drew its donors from alopecia patients who were 18 to 70 years old and suitable for DPC. This clonotype was seen ten or more times. A single record per CDR3 protein comes from TCRdb applying MiXCR to the RACE reads. Of tens of thousands of distinct CDR3 sequences detected, around 10% appear once; the ten largest clones hold around 1.9%. Sequenced material: whole blood, taken in connection with sensitization to the hapten diphenylcyclopropenone (DPC). This TCR was recovered from a woman between 35 and 50 years old with alopecia areata. Some clones in this sample may be carry-over from other donors' samples.

This CDR3 is CASSQTGTRTGELFF. Written as DNA, the CDR3 is TGTGCCAGCAGCCAGACCGGGACTAGAACCGGGGAGCTGTTTTTT. This chain links TRBV7-2 with TRBJ2-2, with 8 bases aligning to TRBD2. This CDR3 is built from 15 residues. CDR1 and CDR2 from the germline V gene are SGHTA and FQGNSA. V was pared by 5 bases and J by 5 bases, with 7 bases of the junction left unmatched. Full variable domain (remainder filled in from reference TRBV7-2 and TRBJ2-2): GAGVSQSPSNKVTEKGKDVELRCDPISGHTALYWYRQSLGQGLEFLIYFQGNSAPDKSGLPSDRFSAERTGGSVSTLTIQRTQQEDSAVYLCASSQTGTRTGELFFGEGSRLTVL.